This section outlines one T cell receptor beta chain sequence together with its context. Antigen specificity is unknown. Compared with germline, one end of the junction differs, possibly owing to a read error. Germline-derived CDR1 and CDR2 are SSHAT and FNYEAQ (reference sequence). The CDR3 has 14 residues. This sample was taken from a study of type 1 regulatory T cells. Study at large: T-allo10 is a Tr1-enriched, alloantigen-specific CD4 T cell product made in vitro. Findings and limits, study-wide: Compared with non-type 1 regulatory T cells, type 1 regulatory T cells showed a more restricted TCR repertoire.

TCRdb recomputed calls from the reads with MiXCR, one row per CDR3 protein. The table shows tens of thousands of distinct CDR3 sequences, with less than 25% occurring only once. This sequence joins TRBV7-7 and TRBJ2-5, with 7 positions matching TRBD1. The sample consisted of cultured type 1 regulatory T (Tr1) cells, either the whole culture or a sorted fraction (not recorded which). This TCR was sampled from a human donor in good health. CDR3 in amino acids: CASSIGQAQETQYF. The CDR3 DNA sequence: TGTGCTAGCAGCATCGGACAGGCGCAAGAGACCCAGTACTTC.